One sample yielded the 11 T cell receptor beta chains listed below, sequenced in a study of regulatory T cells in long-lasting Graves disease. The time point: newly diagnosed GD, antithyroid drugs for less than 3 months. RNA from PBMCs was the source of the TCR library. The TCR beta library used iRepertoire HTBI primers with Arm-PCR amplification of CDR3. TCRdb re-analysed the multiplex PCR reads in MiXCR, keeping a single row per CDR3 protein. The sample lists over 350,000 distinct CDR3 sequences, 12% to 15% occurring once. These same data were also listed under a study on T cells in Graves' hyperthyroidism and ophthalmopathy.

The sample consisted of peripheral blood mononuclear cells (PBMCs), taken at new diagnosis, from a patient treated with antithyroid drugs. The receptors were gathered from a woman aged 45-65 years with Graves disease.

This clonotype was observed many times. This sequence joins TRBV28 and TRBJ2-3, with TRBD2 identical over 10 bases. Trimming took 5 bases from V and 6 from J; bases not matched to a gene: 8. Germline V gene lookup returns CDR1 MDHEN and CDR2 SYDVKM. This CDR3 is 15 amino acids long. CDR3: CASSEGLAQPDTQYF. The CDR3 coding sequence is TGTGCCAGCAGTGAGGGACTAGCGCAACCGGATACGCAGTATTTT.

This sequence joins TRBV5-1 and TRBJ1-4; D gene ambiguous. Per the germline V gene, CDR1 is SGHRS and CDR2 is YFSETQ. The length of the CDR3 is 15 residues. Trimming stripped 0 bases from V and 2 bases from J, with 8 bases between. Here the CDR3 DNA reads TGCGCCAGCAGCTTGGTGGGATTTACTAATGAAAAACTGTTTTTT. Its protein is CASSLVGFTNEKLFF.

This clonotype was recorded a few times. The CDR3 DNA is TGTGCCAGCCCCCTTCTAGCGGGAGGGCCCATGTCGAACACCGGGGAGCTGTTTTTT. It is translated as CASPLLAGGPMSNTGELFF. The rearrangement links TRBV27 to TRBJ2-2; 12 bases map to TRBD2. The CDR3 length is 19 residues. Looked up from germline, CDR1 is MNHEY and CDR2 is SMNVEV (reference sequence). Trimming cost V 8 bases and J 0 bases; bases outside gene matches: 13.

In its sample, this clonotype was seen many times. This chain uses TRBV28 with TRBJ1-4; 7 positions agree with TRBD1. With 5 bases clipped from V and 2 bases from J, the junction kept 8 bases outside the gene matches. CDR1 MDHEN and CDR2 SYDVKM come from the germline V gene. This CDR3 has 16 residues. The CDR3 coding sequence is TGTGCCAGCAGTACACAGGGGAAGGGTACTAATGAAAAACTGTTTTTT. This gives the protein CASSTQGKGTNEKLFF.

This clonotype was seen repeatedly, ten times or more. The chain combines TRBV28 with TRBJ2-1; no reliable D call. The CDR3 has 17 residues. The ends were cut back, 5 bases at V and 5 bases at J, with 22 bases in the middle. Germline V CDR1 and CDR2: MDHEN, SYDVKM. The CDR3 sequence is CASSPPPKFKQNNEQFF. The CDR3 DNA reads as TGTGCCAGCAGTCCGCCCCCAAAATTCAAACAAAACAATGAGCAGTTCTTC.

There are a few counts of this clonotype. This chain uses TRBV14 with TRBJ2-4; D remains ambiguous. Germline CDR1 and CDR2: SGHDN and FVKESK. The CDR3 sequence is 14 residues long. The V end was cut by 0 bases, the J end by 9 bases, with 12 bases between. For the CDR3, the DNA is TGTGCCAGCAGCCAAGAAGGATGGGTGGGCATTCAGTACTTC. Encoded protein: CASSQEGWVGIQYF.

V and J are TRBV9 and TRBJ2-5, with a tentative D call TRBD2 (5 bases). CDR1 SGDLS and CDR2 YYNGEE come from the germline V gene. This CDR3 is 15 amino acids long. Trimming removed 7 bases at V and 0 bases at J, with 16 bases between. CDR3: CASSLTGLYQETQYF. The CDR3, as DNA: TGTGCCAGCTCCCTTACTGGACTTTACCAAGAGACCCAGTACTTC.

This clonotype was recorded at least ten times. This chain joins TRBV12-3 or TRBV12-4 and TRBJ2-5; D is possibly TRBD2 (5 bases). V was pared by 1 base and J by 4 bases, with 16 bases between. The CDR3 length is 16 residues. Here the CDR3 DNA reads TGTGCCAGCAGTTTAGGAGTGGGTGACTACCTAGAGACCCAGTACTTC. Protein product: CASSLGVGDYLETQYF.

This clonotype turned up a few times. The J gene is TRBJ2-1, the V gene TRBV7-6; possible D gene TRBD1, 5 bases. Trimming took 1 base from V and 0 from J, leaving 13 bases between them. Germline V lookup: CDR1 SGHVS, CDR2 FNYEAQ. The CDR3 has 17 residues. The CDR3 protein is CASSLVLGHHSYNEQFF. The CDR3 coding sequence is TGTGCCAGCAGCTTAGTCCTCGGACACCACTCCTACAATGAGCAGTTCTTC.

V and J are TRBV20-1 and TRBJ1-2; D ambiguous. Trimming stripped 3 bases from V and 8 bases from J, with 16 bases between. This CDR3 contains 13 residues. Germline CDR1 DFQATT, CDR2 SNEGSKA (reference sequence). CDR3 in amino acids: CSARIIRIGGYTF. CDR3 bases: TGCAGTGCTAGGATTATAAGGATAGGAGGCTACACCTTC.

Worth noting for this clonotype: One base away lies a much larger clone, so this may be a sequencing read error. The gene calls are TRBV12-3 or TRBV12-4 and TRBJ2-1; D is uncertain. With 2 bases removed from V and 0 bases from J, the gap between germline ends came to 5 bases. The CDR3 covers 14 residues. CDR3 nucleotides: TGTGCCAGCAGTTTATTGTGCTCCTACAATGAGCAGTTCTTC. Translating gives CASSLLCSYNEQFF.